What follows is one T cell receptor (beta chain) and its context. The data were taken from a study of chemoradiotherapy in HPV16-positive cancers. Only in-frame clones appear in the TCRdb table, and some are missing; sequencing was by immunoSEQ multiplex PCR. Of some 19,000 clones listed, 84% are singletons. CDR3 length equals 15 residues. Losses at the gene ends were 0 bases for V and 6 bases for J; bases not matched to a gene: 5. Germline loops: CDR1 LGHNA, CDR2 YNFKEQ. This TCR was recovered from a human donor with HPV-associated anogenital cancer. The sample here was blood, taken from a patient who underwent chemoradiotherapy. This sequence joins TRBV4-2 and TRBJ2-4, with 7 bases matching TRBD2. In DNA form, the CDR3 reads TGTGCCAGCAGCCAAGATCCTAGCGGTGCAAACATTCAGTACTTC. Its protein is CASSQDPSGANIQYF.